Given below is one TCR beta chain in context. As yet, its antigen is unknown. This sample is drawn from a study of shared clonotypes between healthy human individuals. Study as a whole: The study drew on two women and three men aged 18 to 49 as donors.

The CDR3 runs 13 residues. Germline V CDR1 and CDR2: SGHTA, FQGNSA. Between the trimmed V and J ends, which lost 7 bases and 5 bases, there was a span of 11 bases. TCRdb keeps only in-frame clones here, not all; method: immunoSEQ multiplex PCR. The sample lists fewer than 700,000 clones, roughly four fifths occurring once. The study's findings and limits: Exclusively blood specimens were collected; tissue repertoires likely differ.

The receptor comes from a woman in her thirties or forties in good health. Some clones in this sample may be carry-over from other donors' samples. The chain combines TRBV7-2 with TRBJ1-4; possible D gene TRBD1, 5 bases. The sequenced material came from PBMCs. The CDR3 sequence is CASTRQTNEKLFF. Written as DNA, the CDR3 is TGTGCCAGCACCCGACAGACGAATGAAAAACTGTTTTTT.